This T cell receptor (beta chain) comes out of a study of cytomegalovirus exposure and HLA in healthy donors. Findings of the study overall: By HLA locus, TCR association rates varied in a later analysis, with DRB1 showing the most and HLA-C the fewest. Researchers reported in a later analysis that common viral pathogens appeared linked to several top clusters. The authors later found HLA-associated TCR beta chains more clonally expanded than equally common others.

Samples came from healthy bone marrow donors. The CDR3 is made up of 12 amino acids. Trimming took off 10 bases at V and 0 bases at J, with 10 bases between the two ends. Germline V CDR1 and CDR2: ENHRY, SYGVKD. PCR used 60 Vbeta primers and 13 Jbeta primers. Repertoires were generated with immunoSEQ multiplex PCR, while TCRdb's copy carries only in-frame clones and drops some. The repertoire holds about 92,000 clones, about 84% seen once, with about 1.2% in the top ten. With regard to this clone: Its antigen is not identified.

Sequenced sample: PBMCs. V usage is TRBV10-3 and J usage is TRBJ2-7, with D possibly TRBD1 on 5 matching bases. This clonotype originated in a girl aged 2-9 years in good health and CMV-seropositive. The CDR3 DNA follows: TGTGCCAAAAGCAGGGACTCCTACGAGCAGTACTTC. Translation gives CAKSRDSYEQYF.